A selection of T cell receptor beta chains follows, all from one sample in a study of blood T cell repertoires in COVID-19. Measured with immunoSEQ multiplex PCR; TCRdb has only the in-frame clones, and not every one. Among roughly 75,000 clones listed, more than 85% were seen once. The sequenced sample was peripheral blood. All receptors derive from a man aged 55 to 69 with acute or convalescent COVID-19. Both conserved end residues are part of each CDR3. The order of the fields is J gene, clone size, V gene, D gene, CDR3 DNA, CDR3 protein. The D gene is left open where the match is weak. Size tells how often a clone was seen (once, few, many) or the class of an expanded clone, and some rows leave it out.

j_call: TRBJ1-2
clone_size: .
v_call: TRBV10-2
d_call: .
cdr3_nt: TGCGCCAGCAGCGGACAAAACTATGGCTACACCTTC
cdr3_aa: CASSGQNYGYTF

j_call: TRBJ2-2
clone_size: once
v_call: TRBV10-3
d_call: TRBD2
cdr3_nt: TGTGCCATCAGCCTGGGACTAGCGGGAGGTTCCGGGGAGCTGTTTTTT
cdr3_aa: CAISLGLAGGSGELFF

j_call: TRBJ2-3
clone_size: .
v_call: TRBV5-1
d_call: .
cdr3_nt: TGCGCCAGCAGCTTGTTTAGGGGAAGCACAGATACGCAGTATTTT
cdr3_aa: CASSLFRGSTDTQYF

j_call: TRBJ2-1
clone_size: .
v_call: TRBV5-8
d_call: TRBD1
cdr3_nt: TGTGCCAGCAAGACAGGGAGCTCCTACAATGAGCAGTTCTTC
cdr3_aa: CASKTGSSYNEQFF

j_call: TRBJ1-2
clone_size: .
v_call: TRBV5-1
d_call: .
cdr3_nt: TGCGCCAGCAGCTTGGACCAGGGCGGCTACACCTTC
cdr3_aa: CASSLDQGGYTF

j_call: TRBJ1-5
clone_size: .
v_call: TRBV15
d_call: TRBD1
cdr3_nt: TGTGCCACCAGCAGACGGGACAGGGATACAATCTTTCAGCCCCAGCATTTT
cdr3_aa: CATSRRDRDTIFQPQHF

j_call: TRBJ1-1
clone_size: .
v_call: TRBV5-1
d_call: .
cdr3_nt: TGCGCCAGCAGCCCGCAGACAGGGAACACTGAAGCTTTCTTT
cdr3_aa: CASSPQTGNTEAFF

j_call: TRBJ2-1
clone_size: .
v_call: TRBV2
d_call: TRBD1
cdr3_nt: TGTGCCAGCAAACCGGGACAGGGCTCGAATGAGCAGTTCTTC
cdr3_aa: CASKPGQGSNEQFF

j_call: TRBJ1-5
clone_size: .
v_call: TRBV3-1/TRBV3-2
d_call: .
cdr3_nt: TGTGCCAGCAGCCAAGATGGGGGGGCTCGGCCCCAGCATTTT
cdr3_aa: CASSQDGGARPQHF

j_call: TRBJ1-4
clone_size: few
v_call: TRBV4-2
d_call: .
cdr3_nt: TGTGCCAGCAGCCAAGAAGATTGGGCTTTGGAAAAACTGTTTTTT
cdr3_aa: CASSQEDWALEKLFF

j_call: TRBJ2-1
clone_size: once
v_call: TRBV7-8
d_call: .
cdr3_nt: TGTGCCAGCAGCTTAGGGGGGGCTAGCGGAACGGGGCAGTTCTTC
cdr3_aa: CASSLGGASGTGQFF

j_call: TRBJ2-1
clone_size: once
v_call: TRBV5-1
d_call: TRBD2
cdr3_nt: TGCGCCAGCAGCTCGGGACTAGCGGGAGGTGGGCCCGACAATGAGCAGTTCTTC
cdr3_aa: CASSSGLAGGGPDNEQFF

j_call: TRBJ2-7
clone_size: once
v_call: TRBV28
d_call: TRBD1
cdr3_nt: TGTGCCAGCAGTTTGAGTGGGACAGGGGGCTACGAGCAGTACTTC
cdr3_aa: CASSLSGTGGYEQYF

j_call: TRBJ1-3
clone_size: .
v_call: TRBV27
d_call: TRBD1
cdr3_nt: TGTGCCAGCAGTTCCTTCGACAGGGGGTCCCCCTCTGGAAACACCATATATTTT
cdr3_aa: CASSSFDRGSPSGNTIYF

j_call: TRBJ2-7
clone_size: .
v_call: TRBV5-1
d_call: TRBD1
cdr3_nt: TGCGCCAGCAGCTTGTCCGGGACAGCAGTCTACGAGCAGTACTTC
cdr3_aa: CASSLSGTAVYEQYF

j_call: TRBJ2-1
clone_size: once
v_call: TRBV14
d_call: .
cdr3_nt: TGTGCCAGCAGCCCAGTACACAGGTTCGGCGACAATGAGCAGTTCTTC
cdr3_aa: CASSPVHRFGDNEQFF

j_call: TRBJ2-1
clone_size: .
v_call: TRBV5-1
d_call: TRBD2
cdr3_nt: TGCGCCAGCAGCTTGGCGGTTTTGGCTAGCGGGAGTTATGAGCAGTTCTTC
cdr3_aa: CASSLAVLASGSYEQFF

j_call: TRBJ1-1
clone_size: .
v_call: TRBV19
d_call: .
cdr3_nt: TGTGCCAGTAGTATTCCAGGGTGGGCGACTGAAGCTTTCTTT
cdr3_aa: CASSIPGWATEAFF

j_call: TRBJ2-5
clone_size: once
v_call: TRBV30
d_call: TRBD1
cdr3_nt: TGTGCCTCATCACTAGGGGGCTTGGAGACCCAGTACTTC
cdr3_aa: CASSLGGLETQYF

j_call: TRBJ1-6
clone_size: few
v_call: TRBV6-5
d_call: .
cdr3_nt: TGTGCCAGCAACGTTGAGGTTGGATCACCCCTCCACTTT
cdr3_aa: CASNVEVGSPLHF

j_call: TRBJ1-4
clone_size: .
v_call: TRBV5-1
d_call: .
cdr3_nt: TGCGCCAGCAGCCGGGGAGGTGCAACTAATGAAAAACTGTTTTTT
cdr3_aa: CASSRGGATNEKLFF

j_call: TRBJ2-2
clone_size: .
v_call: TRBV21-1
d_call: .
cdr3_nt: TGTGCCAGCAGGGACAGCCCTAGCACCGGGGAGCTGTTTTTT
cdr3_aa: CASRDSPSTGELFF

j_call: TRBJ2-1
clone_size: .
v_call: TRBV14
d_call: .
cdr3_nt: TGTGCCAGCAGCCTCTGGGGGGGGGCGTACAATGAGCAGTTCTTC
cdr3_aa: CASSLWGGAYNEQFF

j_call: TRBJ2-3
clone_size: .
v_call: TRBV6-1
d_call: TRBD1
cdr3_nt: TGTGCCAGCAGTGAGTCGGCAGGGGGCGGGTATACGCAGTATTTT
cdr3_aa: CASSESAGGGYTQYF

j_call: TRBJ1-4
clone_size: .
v_call: TRBV18
d_call: TRBD1
cdr3_nt: TGTGCCAGCTCGGAGGGACAGGGAGGAGAAAAACTGTTTTTT
cdr3_aa: CASSEGQGGEKLFF

j_call: TRBJ2-2
clone_size: .
v_call: TRBV2
d_call: .
cdr3_nt: TGTGCCAGCAGTGAGCTGACGGGGAACACCGGGGAGCTGTTTTTT
cdr3_aa: CASSELTGNTGELFF

j_call: TRBJ2-5
clone_size: .
v_call: TRBV12-3/TRBV12-4
d_call: .
cdr3_nt: TGTGCCAGCAGTTGGGCAGGGAAAGAGACCCAGTACTTC
cdr3_aa: CASSWAGKETQYF

j_call: TRBJ2-2
clone_size: .
v_call: TRBV19
d_call: TRBD2
cdr3_nt: TGTGCCAGTAGTTCCGGACTAGCGGGACCCGGGGAGCTGTTTTTT
cdr3_aa: CASSSGLAGPGELFF

j_call: TRBJ2-5
clone_size: .
v_call: TRBV7-7
d_call: TRBD2
cdr3_nt: TGTGCCAGCAGCTTAGCTTCTAGCGGGGGGGCCGGCCAAGAGACCCAGTACTTC
cdr3_aa: CASSLASSGGAGQETQYF

j_call: TRBJ2-2
clone_size: .
v_call: TRBV6-2/TRBV6-3
d_call: TRBD2
cdr3_nt: TGTGCCAGCAGTTACGCCCCTTCGGGACTAGCCGTCACCGGGGAGCTGTTTTTT
cdr3_aa: CASSYAPSGLAVTGELFF

j_call: TRBJ2-1
clone_size: once
v_call: TRBV20-1
d_call: .
cdr3_nt: TGCAGTGCCGACAGGAATGAGCAGTTCTTC
cdr3_aa: CSADRNEQFF

j_call: TRBJ2-5
clone_size: once
v_call: TRBV10-3
d_call: .
cdr3_nt: TGTGCCATCAGTGAAACGGGTACCCAGTACTTC
cdr3_aa: CAISETGTQYF

j_call: TRBJ1-2
clone_size: .
v_call: TRBV5-6
d_call: TRBD1
cdr3_nt: TGTGCCAGCACCCTCCCACAGGGGCGGGGCTACACCTTC
cdr3_aa: CASTLPQGRGYTF

j_call: TRBJ1-5
clone_size: .
v_call: TRBV19
d_call: TRBD1
cdr3_nt: TGTGCCAGTAGTACAGGACAGGGTAGCAATCAGCCCCAGCATTTT
cdr3_aa: CASSTGQGSNQPQHF

j_call: TRBJ2-5
clone_size: .
v_call: TRBV7-9
d_call: TRBD2
cdr3_nt: TGTGCCAGCAGCTCCGGACTAGCCTCCCAAGAGACCCAGTACTTC
cdr3_aa: CASSSGLASQETQYF

j_call: TRBJ2-5
clone_size: .
v_call: TRBV5-4
d_call: TRBD2
cdr3_nt: TGTGCCAGCAGCTTGGCGGGGGGGCCAGAGACCCAGTACTTC
cdr3_aa: CASSLAGGPETQYF

j_call: TRBJ1-3
clone_size: once
v_call: TRBV5-1
d_call: .
cdr3_nt: TGCGCCAGCAGCGGGGGGACCAGCCCTGGAAACACCATATATTTT
cdr3_aa: CASSGGTSPGNTIYF

j_call: TRBJ2-7
clone_size: .
v_call: TRBV9
d_call: .
cdr3_nt: TGTGCCAGCAGCGTAGGTGGCAGGGCCTACGAGCAGTACTTC
cdr3_aa: CASSVGGRAYEQYF

j_call: TRBJ2-1
clone_size: .
v_call: TRBV11-2
d_call: .
cdr3_nt: TGTGCCAGCAGCTTAGGGGGGAGGGGGTCGGCCTCCTACAATGAGCAGTTCTTC
cdr3_aa: CASSLGGRGSASYNEQFF

j_call: TRBJ2-7
clone_size: .
v_call: TRBV5-8
d_call: .
cdr3_nt: TGTGCCAGCAGACCAAGGGTGGGGGCTGGGGAGCAGTACTTC
cdr3_aa: CASRPRVGAGEQYF

j_call: TRBJ2-7
clone_size: .
v_call: TRBV5-1
d_call: .
cdr3_nt: TGCGCCAGCAGCCCCGCCGGACAGGAGGGGCAGTACTTC
cdr3_aa: CASSPAGQEGQYF

j_call: TRBJ2-7
clone_size: .
v_call: TRBV3-1/TRBV3-2
d_call: .
cdr3_nt: TGTGCCAGCAGCCAAGGACAGCTCTACGAGCAGTACTTC
cdr3_aa: CASSQGQLYEQYF

j_call: TRBJ1-4
clone_size: .
v_call: TRBV24-1
d_call: TRBD1
cdr3_nt: TGTGCCACCAGTGATATCCGACAGGGGCCAACTAATGAAAAACTGTTTTTT
cdr3_aa: CATSDIRQGPTNEKLFF

j_call: TRBJ2-6
clone_size: .
v_call: TRBV18
d_call: .
cdr3_nt: TGTGCCAGCTCACCGGTCCAGGGTCATTCTGGGGCCAACGTCCTGACTTTC
cdr3_aa: CASSPVQGHSGANVLTF

j_call: TRBJ2-4
clone_size: once
v_call: TRBV6-5
d_call: .
cdr3_nt: TGTGCCAGCAGTTACGACCCGGAGCAAAACATTCAGTACTTC
cdr3_aa: CASSYDPEQNIQYF

j_call: TRBJ2-5
clone_size: .
v_call: TRBV25-1
d_call: TRBD1
cdr3_nt: TGTGCCAGCAGTGAATCGGGGGACAGGGGTGAGACCCAGTACTTC
cdr3_aa: CASSESGDRGETQYF

j_call: TRBJ2-2
clone_size: once
v_call: TRBV19
d_call: TRBD1
cdr3_nt: TGTGCCAGTAGTAAGGGCCCTCGACAGGGGGCTAACACCGGGGAGCTGTTTTTT
cdr3_aa: CASSKGPRQGANTGELFF

j_call: TRBJ2-2
clone_size: .
v_call: TRBV5-1
d_call: TRBD2
cdr3_nt: TGCGCCAGTCTACTGGGAGGGCCCGGTCCCGGGGAGCTGTTTTTT
cdr3_aa: CASLLGGPGPGELFF

j_call: TRBJ1-1
clone_size: .
v_call: TRBV28
d_call: .
cdr3_nt: TGTGCCAGCAGTTTATGGCGACAGAACACTGAAGCTTTCTTT
cdr3_aa: CASSLWRQNTEAFF

j_call: TRBJ2-7
clone_size: .
v_call: TRBV19
d_call: .
cdr3_nt: TGTGCCAGTAGTATAACGGGAGGGGAGACAGGGGGCGAGCAGTACTTC
cdr3_aa: CASSITGGETGGEQYF

j_call: TRBJ2-3
clone_size: once
v_call: TRBV7-9
d_call: TRBD1
cdr3_nt: TGTGCCAGCAGCCCTCCCGGGACAGTTAGCACAGATACGCAGTATTTT
cdr3_aa: CASSPPGTVSTDTQYF

j_call: TRBJ1-3
clone_size: .
v_call: TRBV19
d_call: .
cdr3_nt: TGTGCCAGTAGTATCTTTCTGTCCAGAATCTTCCGAGGAAACACCATATATTTT
cdr3_aa: CASSIFLSRIFRGNTIYF

j_call: TRBJ1-1
clone_size: .
v_call: TRBV6-5
d_call: TRBD1
cdr3_nt: TGTGCCAGCAGACGGGACAGGGACACTGAAGCTTTCTTT
cdr3_aa: CASRRDRDTEAFF

j_call: TRBJ1-6
clone_size: .
v_call: TRBV19
d_call: .
cdr3_nt: TGTGCCAGTAGCTTTTCGACAGAGTATAATTCACCCCTCCACTTT
cdr3_aa: CASSFSTEYNSPLHF

j_call: TRBJ2-1
clone_size: once
v_call: TRBV3-1/TRBV3-2
d_call: TRBD2
cdr3_nt: TGTGCCAGCAGCCAGACCAGGACTAGCGGGCCCCGTGAGCAGTTCTTC
cdr3_aa: CASSQTRTSGPREQFF

j_call: TRBJ2-1
clone_size: .
v_call: TRBV11-2
d_call: TRBD2
cdr3_nt: TGTGCCAGCAGCCTGGGAGCGGGGGGGTACAATGAGCAGTTCTTC
cdr3_aa: CASSLGAGGYNEQFF

j_call: TRBJ1-2
clone_size: once
v_call: TRBV5-1
d_call: TRBD1
cdr3_nt: TGCGCCAGCAGCCCCCGGACAGGAGATAACTATGGCTACACCTTC
cdr3_aa: CASSPRTGDNYGYTF

j_call: TRBJ1-4
clone_size: .
v_call: TRBV5-1
d_call: .
cdr3_nt: TGCGCCAGCAGCAAAGACAGGCCAAATGAAAAACTGTTTTTT
cdr3_aa: CASSKDRPNEKLFF

j_call: TRBJ1-4
clone_size: .
v_call: TRBV27
d_call: .
cdr3_nt: TGTGCCAGCAGTTCAGGCCTCCCAGGCGTACTGTTTTTT
cdr3_aa: CASSSGLPGVLFF

j_call: TRBJ2-1
clone_size: .
v_call: TRBV28
d_call: .
cdr3_nt: TGTGCCAGCAGTTTCGCAGGCTCCCACAATGAGCAGTTCTTC
cdr3_aa: CASSFAGSHNEQFF